This TCR beta chain was recorded in a study of T cell changes during pregnancy in multiple sclerosis. CDR3 length: 15 amino acids. Trimming removed 0 bases at V and 4 bases at J, with 12 bases between. Germline lookup yields CDR1 MGHRA and CDR2 YSYEKL. Sequencing was performed with immunoSEQ multiplex PCR; in TCRdb, only in-frame clones are kept and a portion is missing. Seen here are 18,000 or so clones, around 90% observed once, and the top ten hold approximately 1.2%. The sequence came from a female donor in good health, enrolled as a control in a pregnancy study. This specimen consisted of CD4+ T cells from peripheral blood mononuclear cells, obtained in the first trimester of pregnancy. The chain recombines TRBV4-1 with TRBJ1-2; D is perhaps TRBD1 (6 bases). The CDR3, as DNA: TGCGCCAGCAGCCAAGACAGGGGTATAGGCTATGGCTACACCTTC. Residues: CASSQDRGIGYGYTF.